This T cell receptor beta chain was obtained from a study of cytomegalovirus exposure and HLA in healthy donors. Whole-study findings and limits: Among the sequence variants, a highly shared cluster was likely an artifact of sequencing. Association of approximately 18,000 TCR beta sequences with HLA alleles was found at 0.05 false discovery rate in a later analysis.

The CDR3 loop spans 13 amino acids. Germline CDR1 and CDR2: MGHRA and YSYEKL. J lost 8 bases, V lost 3 bases, and 4 bases had no gene match. In its sample, this clone was seen a few times. The antigen is undetermined. PCR amplification relied on 60 Vbeta primers (plus 13 Jbeta primers). Only in-frame clones appear in the TCRdb table, and some are missing; sequencing was by immunoSEQ multiplex PCR. Of roughly 96,000 clones in the sample, about four fifths were seen once. Sequencing was performed on PBMCs. The V gene is TRBV4-1, the J gene TRBJ2-1; 7 positions agree with TRBD2. The source is a female donor in good health and CMV-seropositive. The CDR3 DNA reads TGCGCCAGCAGCCACGCTAGCGGACATGAGCAGTTCTTC. This translates into CASSHASGHEQFF.